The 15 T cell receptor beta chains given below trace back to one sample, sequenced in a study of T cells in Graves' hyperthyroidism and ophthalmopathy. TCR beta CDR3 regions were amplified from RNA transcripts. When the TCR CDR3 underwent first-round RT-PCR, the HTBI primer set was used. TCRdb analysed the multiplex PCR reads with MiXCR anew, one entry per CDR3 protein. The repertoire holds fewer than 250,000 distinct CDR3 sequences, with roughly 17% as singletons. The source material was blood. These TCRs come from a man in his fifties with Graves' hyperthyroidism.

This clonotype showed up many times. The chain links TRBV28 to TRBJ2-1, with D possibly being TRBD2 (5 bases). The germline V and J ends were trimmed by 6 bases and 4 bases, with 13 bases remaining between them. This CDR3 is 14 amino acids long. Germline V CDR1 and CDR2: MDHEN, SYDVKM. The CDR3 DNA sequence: TGTGCCAGCAGGGACTGGGCGGCATACAATGAGCAGTTCTTC. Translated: CASRDWAAYNEQFF.

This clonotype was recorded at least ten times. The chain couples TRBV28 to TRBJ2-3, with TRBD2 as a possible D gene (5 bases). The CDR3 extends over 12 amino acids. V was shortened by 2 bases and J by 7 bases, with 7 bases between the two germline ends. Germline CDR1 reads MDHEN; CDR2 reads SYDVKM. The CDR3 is CASSLEGNTQYF. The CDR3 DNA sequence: TGTGCCAGCAGTTTAGAGGGAAATACGCAGTATTTT.

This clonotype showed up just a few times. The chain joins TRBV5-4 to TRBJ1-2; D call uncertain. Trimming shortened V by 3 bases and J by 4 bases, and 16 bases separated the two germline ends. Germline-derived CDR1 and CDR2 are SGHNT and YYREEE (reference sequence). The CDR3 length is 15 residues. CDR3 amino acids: CASSWDGQRFYGYTF. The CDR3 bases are TGTGCCAGCAGCTGGGATGGGCAGCGTTTCTATGGCTACACCTTC.

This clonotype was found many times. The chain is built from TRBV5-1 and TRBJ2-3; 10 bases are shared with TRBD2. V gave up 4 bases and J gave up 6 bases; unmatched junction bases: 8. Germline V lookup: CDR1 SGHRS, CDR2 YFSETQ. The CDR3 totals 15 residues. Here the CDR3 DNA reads TGCGCCAGCAGCCCAAACCCGGGACTAGCGGATACGCAGTATTTT. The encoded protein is CASSPNPGLADTQYF.

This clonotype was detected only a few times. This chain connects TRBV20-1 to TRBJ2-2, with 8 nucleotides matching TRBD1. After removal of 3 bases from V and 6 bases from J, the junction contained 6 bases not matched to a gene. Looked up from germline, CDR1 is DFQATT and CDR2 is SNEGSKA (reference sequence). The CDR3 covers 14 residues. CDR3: CSARTGARAGELFF. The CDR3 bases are TGCAGTGCTAGGACAGGGGCTCGGGCCGGGGAGCTGTTTTTT.

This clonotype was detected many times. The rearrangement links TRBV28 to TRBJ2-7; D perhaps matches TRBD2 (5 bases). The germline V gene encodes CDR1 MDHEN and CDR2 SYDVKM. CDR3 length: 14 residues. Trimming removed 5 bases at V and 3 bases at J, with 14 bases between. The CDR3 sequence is CASSRPGRLYEQYF. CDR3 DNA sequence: TGTGCCAGCAGTCGACCGGGAAGACTCTACGAGCAGTACTTC.

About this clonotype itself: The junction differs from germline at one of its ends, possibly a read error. The CDR3 DNA is TGCGCCAGCAGCTTTGTAGCGGGATGGAGCACCGGGGAGCTGGTTTTT. This encodes CASSFVAGWSTGELVF. The rearrangement joins TRBV5-1 to TRBJ2-2; 8 bases line up with TRBD2. The CDR3 is made up of 16 amino acids. CDR1 and CDR2 from the germline V gene are SGHRS and YFSETQ.

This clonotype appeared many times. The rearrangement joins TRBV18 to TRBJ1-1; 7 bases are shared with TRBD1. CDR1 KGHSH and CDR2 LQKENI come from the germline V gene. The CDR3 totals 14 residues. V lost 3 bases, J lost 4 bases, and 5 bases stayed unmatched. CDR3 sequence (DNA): TGTGCCAGCTCACCTCAGGGGGGGGGCACTGAAGCTTTCTTT. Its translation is CASSPQGGGTEAFF.

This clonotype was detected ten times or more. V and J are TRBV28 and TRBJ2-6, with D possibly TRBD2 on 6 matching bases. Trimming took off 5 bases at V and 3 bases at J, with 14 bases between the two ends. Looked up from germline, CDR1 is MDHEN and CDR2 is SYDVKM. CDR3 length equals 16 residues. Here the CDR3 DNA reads TGTGCCAGCAGTGAACTAGCAGGGAGTGGGGCCAACGTCCTGACTTTC. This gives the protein CASSELAGSGANVLTF.

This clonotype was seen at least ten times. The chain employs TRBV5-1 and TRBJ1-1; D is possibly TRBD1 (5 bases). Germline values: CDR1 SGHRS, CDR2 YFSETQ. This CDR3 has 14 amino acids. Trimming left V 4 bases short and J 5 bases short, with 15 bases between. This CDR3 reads CASSPSTAGTEAFF. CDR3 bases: TGCGCCAGCAGCCCCTCGACAGCGGGGACTGAAGCTTTCTTT.

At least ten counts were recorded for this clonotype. The CDR3 nucleotides read TGTGCCAGCAGCTACGACATGTCCAGGGATGAGCAGTTCTTC. Encoded protein: CASSYDMSRDEQFF. The chain combines TRBV7-2 with TRBJ2-1; a weak D match, TRBD1 (5 bases). Germline CDR1 is SGHTA and CDR2 is FQGNSA. The CDR3 runs to 14 residues. The germline V and J ends were trimmed by 4 bases and 8 bases, with 15 bases remaining between them.

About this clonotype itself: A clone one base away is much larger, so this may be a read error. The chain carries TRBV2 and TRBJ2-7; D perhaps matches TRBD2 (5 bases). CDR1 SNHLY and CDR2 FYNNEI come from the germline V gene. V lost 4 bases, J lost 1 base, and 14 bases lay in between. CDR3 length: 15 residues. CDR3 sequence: CASSGGPSLSYEQYF. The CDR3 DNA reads TGTGCCAGCAGTGGAGGGCCGTCATTATCCTACGAGCAGTACTTC.

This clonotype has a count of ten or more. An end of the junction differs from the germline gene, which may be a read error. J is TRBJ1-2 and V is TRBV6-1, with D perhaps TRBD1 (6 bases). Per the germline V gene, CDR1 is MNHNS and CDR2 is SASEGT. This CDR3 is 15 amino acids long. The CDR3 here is CASSEGGGANYGYTF. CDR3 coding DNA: TGTGCCAGCAGCGAAGGGGGGGGTGCGAACTATGGCTACACCTTC.

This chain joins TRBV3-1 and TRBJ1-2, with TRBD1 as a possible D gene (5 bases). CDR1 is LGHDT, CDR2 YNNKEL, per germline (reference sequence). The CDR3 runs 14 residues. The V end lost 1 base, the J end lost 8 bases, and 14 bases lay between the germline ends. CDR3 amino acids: CASSQGQGRVGYTF. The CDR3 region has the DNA TGTGCCAGCAGCCAAGGTCAGGGAAGGGTAGGCTACACCTTC. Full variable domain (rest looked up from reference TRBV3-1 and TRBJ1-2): DTAVSQTPKYLVTQMGNDKSIKCEQNLGHDTMYWYKQDSKKFLKIMFSYNNKELIINETVPNRFSPKSPDKAHLNLHINSLELGDSAVYFCASSQGQGRVGYTFGSGTRLTVV.

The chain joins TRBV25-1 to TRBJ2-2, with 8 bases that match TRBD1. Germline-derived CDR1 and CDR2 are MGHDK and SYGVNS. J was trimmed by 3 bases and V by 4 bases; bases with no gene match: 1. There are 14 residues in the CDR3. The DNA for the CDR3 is TGTGCCAGCAGTGGGGGACAGGACACCGGGGAGCTGTTTTTT. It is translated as CASSGGQDTGELFF. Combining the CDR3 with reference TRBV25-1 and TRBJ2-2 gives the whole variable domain EADIYQTPRYLVIGTGKKITLECSQTMGHDKMYWYQQDPGMELHLIHYSYGVNSTEKGDLSSESTVSRIRTEHFPLTLESARPSHTSQYLCASSGGQDTGELFFGEGSRLTVL.